This entry lists 29 T cell receptor beta chains sequenced from one sample in a study of T cell clonality in common variable immunodeficiency (dated by TCRdb to the mid-2010s). The paper's findings and limits, for the study overall: CVID TCRbeta sequences were reported to have fewer deletions and N-nucleotide insertions and to lack highly modified clones with 13 or more V deletions.

The method behind the library was the immunoSEQ multiplex PCR assay. Held by TCRdb, this immuneACCESS table contains in-frame sequences only and omits some clones. Under half of the omission traces to an unresolved V gene where checked; the cause of the rest is unknown. This sample has about 28,000 clones in the table, none counted a single time. The ten biggest clones cover 2.5% to 3.5% of the sample. Their target antigens are unknown. The sample taken for sequencing was peripheral blood mononuclear cells. These receptors originate from a human donor with common variable immunodeficiency.

The CDR3 here is CASSVSSGSYEQYF. The part of the CDR3 DNA that was read is TGCGCCAGCAGCGTATCTAGCGGATCCTACGAG. The V gene is TRBV5-1, the J gene TRBJ2-7; 7 bases align to TRBD2. The observed sequence ends 3 residues before the CDR3 terminus, with the missing tail filled in from the germline J gene. With V trimmed by 4 bases and J by 1 base, 5 bases remained unmatched. Germline V gene data show CDR1 as SGHRS and CDR2 as YFSETQ. This CDR3 has 14 amino acids.

This clone appeared a few times. The read stops 3 residues short of the end of the CDR3; the missing end is completed from the germline J gene. The chain joins TRBV6-2 or TRBV6-3 to TRBJ1-5, with D perhaps TRBD1 (6 bases). Trimming took off 6 bases at V and 0 bases at J, with 12 bases between the two ends. Germline lookup yields CDR1 MNHEY and CDR2 SVGEGT. CDR3 length: 15 amino acids. The CDR3 here is CASSLDSFSNQPQHF. The sequenced CDR3 bases are TGTGCCAGCAGCTTGGACAGTTTTAGCAATCAGCCC.

This clone occurred many times. The CDR3 end falls 3 residues outside the read, so it is completed with the germline J gene. The V gene is TRBV20-1, the J gene TRBJ2-3; 11 nucleotides match TRBD2. The CDR3 runs 18 residues. Germline V gene sequence: CDR1 DFQATT, CDR2 SNEGSKA (reference sequence). V lost 3 bases to trimming and J lost 0 bases; unmatched junction nucleotides: 11. CDR3 DNA, as far as it was read: TGCAGTGCTAGGGCCAATTTGGGGACTAGCGGTAGCACAGATACG. Its protein product is CSARANLGTSGSTDT. The complete CDR3 reads CSARANLGTSGSTDTQYF.

This clone was counted only a few times. The chain's CDR3 is CASSLGLTDEQFF. Partial CDR3 DNA: TGCGCCAGCAGCCTAGGACTGACGGATGAG. The V call is TRBV5-1, the J call TRBJ2-1, with a tentative D call TRBD2 (5 bases). Read sequence stops 3 residues before the CDR3 end, and the germline J gene provides the missing end. The V gene's germline CDR1 is SGHRS and CDR2 YFSETQ. The CDR3 length is 13 residues. The ends were cut back, 4 bases at V and 8 bases at J, with 13 bases in the middle.

In its sample, this clone was seen many times. Coverage ceases 3 residues before the CDR3 finishes, and the germline J gene fills in the end. The V and J genes are TRBV20-1 and TRBJ2-3; 7 nucleotides line up with TRBD2. The germline gives CDR1 DFQATT, CDR2 SNEGSKA (reference sequence). V was pared by 6 bases and J by 5 bases, with 8 bases of the junction left unmatched. The length of the CDR3 is 13 residues. CDR3 residues: CSATTSPRDTQYF. CDR3 bases read: TGCAGTGCAACGACTAGCCCGAGAGATACG.

This clone was seen ten or more times. The CDR3 end lies 3 residues beyond the end of the read and is filled in from the germline J gene. V and J are TRBV5-5 and TRBJ1-1; TRBD1 might be the D (5 bases). CDR1 and CDR2 from the germline V gene are SGHKS and YYEKEE (reference sequence). This CDR3 comprises 13 residues. The CDR3 sequence is CASSWGGVGEAFF. The DNA read from the CDR3 is TGTGCCAGCAGCTGGGGAGGGGTCGGGGAA.

This clone was seen a handful of times. The missing CDR3 end, 3 residues past where the read stops, is filled in from the germline J gene. V is TRBV19 and J is TRBJ1-4, with D possibly TRBD1 on 6 matching bases. V lost 5 bases to trimming and J lost 8 bases, with 12 bases between them. CDR3 size: 13 residues. Germline V CDR1 and CDR2: LNHDA, SQIVND (reference sequence). CDR3 DNA, as far as it was read: TGTGCCAGTAGTTCACAGGGCCAGGAAAAA. It translates to CASSSQGQEK. The full CDR3 reads CASSSQGQEKLFF.

On this clone itself: The missing CDR3 end, 3 residues past where the read stops, is filled in from the germline J gene. The chain joins TRBV19 to TRBJ1-1; D is uncertain. The CDR3 is 13 residues long. Germline-derived CDR1 and CDR2 are LNHDA and SQIVND (reference sequence). Deletions cut 1 base from V and 5 bases from J, with 8 bases between. Incomplete CDR3 DNA: TGTGCCAGTAGTATAGGTTACGGGACTGAA. This codes for CASSIGYGTE. The full-length CDR3 reads as CASSIGYGTEAFF.

This clone showed up just a few times. The observed sequence ends 3 residues before the CDR3 terminus, with the missing tail filled in from the germline J gene. J is TRBJ1-3 and V is TRBV19, with D hard to call. The V and J ends lost 3 bases and 0 bases respectively, with 18 bases between them. Germline CDR1 reads LNHDA; CDR2 reads SQIVND (reference sequence). This CDR3 is 18 amino acids long. This CDR3 is CASSMVLVDFYSGNTIYF. The covered CDR3 bases are TGTGCCAGTAGTATGGTTCTGGTAGACTTCTACTCTGGAAACACC.

This clone was seen repeatedly, ten times or more. With the read ending 3 residues before the CDR3 end, the germline J gene is used to fill in that end. The chain is built from TRBV29-1 and TRBJ1-1; the D is unclear. Trimming shortened V by 3 bases and J by 1 base, and 6 bases separated the two germline ends. The germline V gene has CDR1 SQVTM and CDR2 ANQGSEA. This CDR3 has 12 amino acids. CDR3 sequence reads: CSVDFKNTEAFF. Partial CDR3 DNA: TGCAGCGTTGATTTCAAGAACACTGAA.

In the case of this clone: The CDR3 end is not reached by the read, which stops 3 residues before it; the germline J gene fills it in. The V gene is TRBV7-9, the J gene TRBJ1-6; D perhaps matches TRBD1 (5 bases). Germline assignment: CDR1 SEHNR and CDR2 FQNEAQ (reference sequence). The CDR3 contains 13 residues. V dropped 6 bases and J dropped 9 bases, with 12 bases sitting between them. CDR3 sequence reads: CASRQGSGSPLHF. The part of the CDR3 DNA that was read is TGTGCCAGCAGGCAGGGATCGGGTTCACCC. Complete variable domain (other parts from reference TRBV7-9 and TRBJ1-6): DTGVSQNPRHKITKRGQNVTFRCDPISEHNRLYWYRQTLGQGPEFLTYFQNEAQLEKSRLLSDRFSAERPKGSFSTLEIQRTEQGDSAMYLCASRQGSGSPLHFGNGTRLTVT.

Comments on this clone: The read comes to an end 3 residues before the CDR3 does, leaving the germline J gene to fill in the end. This chain connects TRBV7-2 to TRBJ2-5; 11 bases line up with TRBD2. V was pared by 3 bases and J by 2 bases, with 2 bases of the junction left unmatched. The CDR3 sequence is 15 residues long. Germline values: CDR1 SGHTA, CDR2 FQGNSA. The CDR3 loop reads CASSLGLAVQETQYF. CDR3 DNA (partial): TGTGCCAGCAGCTTGGGACTAGCGGTACAAGAGACC.

In its sample, this clone was seen a few times. The CDR3 goes on 3 residues after the read ends, and that part is filled in from the germline J gene. The chain is built from TRBV19 and TRBJ2-2; TRBD1 is a possible D gene (5 bases). Looked up from germline, CDR1 is LNHDA and CDR2 is SQIVND (reference sequence). The CDR3 runs 15 residues. Trimming stripped 7 bases from V and 1 base from J, with 13 bases between. The part of the CDR3 DNA that was read is TGTGCCAGTACAAGGGGCCGGATGAACACCGGGGAG. It codes for CASTRGRMNTGE. The full CDR3 protein is CASTRGRMNTGELFF.

This clone was picked up a small number of times. The missing CDR3 end, 3 residues past where the read stops, is filled in from the germline J gene. V gene TRBV7-6 combines with J gene TRBJ2-3; D might be TRBD2 (5 bases). With 2 bases removed from V and 1 base from J, the gap between germline ends came to 10 bases. The CDR3 is 15 residues long. Germline V gene data show CDR1 as SGHVS and CDR2 as FNYEAQ. CDR3 loop: CASSLIGVGTDTQYF. Partial CDR3 DNA: TGTGCCAGCAGCTTAATCGGGGTTGGCACAGATACG.

Ten or more counts support this clone. The read terminates 3 residues before the CDR3 end, so the remaining end is supplied by the germline J gene. The chain has TRBV5-1 and TRBJ2-7; D is unclear. Trimming cost V 4 bases and J 0 bases, with 11 bases left between them. Germline CDR1 is SGHRS and CDR2 is YFSETQ. This CDR3 is 14 amino acids long. CDR3 DNA, as far as it was read: TGCGCCAGCAGCCCGGTGCAGGCCTCCTACGAG. This sequence encodes CASSPVQASYE. The whole CDR3 protein reads CASSPVQASYEQYF.

This clone was detected only a few times. The CDR3 end lies 3 residues beyond the end of the read and is filled in from the germline J gene. The V and J genes are TRBV7-3 and TRBJ2-3; 9 bases fit TRBD2. This CDR3 comprises 16 residues. Germline V gives CDR1 SGHTA, CDR2 FQGTGA. J gave up 2 bases and V 0 bases, and 3 bases lay outside the gene matches. Partial CDR3 DNA: TGTGCCAGCAGCTTAACAAGCGGGGGGAACACAGATACG. Amino acids: CASSLTSGGNTDT. In full, the CDR3 is CASSLTSGGNTDTQYF.

Points on this clone: The read stops 3 residues short of the end of the CDR3; the missing end is completed from the germline J gene. The V and J genes are TRBV7-2 and TRBJ2-7; 11 bases are shared with TRBD2. With 0 bases clipped from V and 6 bases from J, the junction kept 4 bases outside the gene matches. CDR3 length: 15 amino acids. CDR1 is SGHTA and CDR2 is FQGNSA in the germline V gene. The part of the CDR3 DNA that was read is TGTGCCAGCAGCTTAGCTAGCGGGGGGGCGGGCGAG. Translating it yields CASSLASGGAGE. The CDR3, in full, reads CASSLASGGAGEQYF.

This clone came up a few times. The read ends 3 residues early relative to the CDR3; the germline J gene fills the gap. The V gene is TRBV7-2, the J gene TRBJ2-3, with D perhaps matching TRBD2 (7 bases). Trimming removed 5 bases from V and 1 base from J, with 13 bases in between. The CDR3 is 15 residues long. The germline V gene encodes CDR1 SGHTA and CDR2 FQGNSA. CDR3 DNA, as far as it was read: TGTGCCAGCAGCCGAGGGGGGGCCCGCACAGATACG. Protein product: CASSRGGARTDT. The complete CDR3 sequence is CASSRGGARTDTQYF.

Worth noting for this clone: The missing CDR3 end, 3 residues past where the read stops, is filled in from the germline J gene. The V and J genes are TRBV20-1 and TRBJ2-7; D uncertain. The V gene lost 0 bases and the J gene lost 5 bases, with 11 bases spanning the gap. Germline CDR1 DFQATT, CDR2 SNEGSKA (reference sequence). This CDR3 comprises 13 residues. The CDR3 DNA, read in part, is TGCAGTGCTAGAGATCCGGGTCCCAACGAG. It specifies CSARDPGPNE. The entire CDR3 sequence reads CSARDPGPNEQYF.

Details on this clone: The read stops 3 residues short of the end of the CDR3; the missing end is completed from the germline J gene. This chain links TRBV7-9 with TRBJ2-4; the match to TRBD2 covers 12 bases. CDR3 length: 13 residues. The germline V gene encodes CDR1 SEHNR and CDR2 FQNEAQ (reference sequence). The CDR3 bases that were read are TGTGCCAGCAGTTCTAGCGGGGGGGCCGGT. Translation: CASSSSGGAG. The CDR3 as a whole reads CASSSSGGAGQYF.

The sample holds a few counts of this clone. The missing CDR3 end, 3 residues past where the read stops, is filled in from the germline J gene. The rearrangement uses TRBV30 and TRBJ2-1; possible D gene TRBD1, 6 bases. Germline-derived CDR1 and CDR2 are GTSNPN and SVGIG (reference sequence). Between the trimmed V and J ends, which lost 3 bases and 0 bases, there was a span of 12 bases. CDR3 size: 15 residues. The CDR3 bases that were read are TGTGCCTGGAGCCGGACAGCGCACTCCTACAATGAG. Protein: CAWSRTAHSYNE. The full-length CDR3 reads as CAWSRTAHSYNEQFF.

As concerns this clone: From the germline J gene comes the end of the CDR3, since the read stops 3 residues before it. The chain couples TRBV20-1 to TRBJ2-7, with 7 bases fitting TRBD2. After removal of 6 bases from V and 4 bases from J, the junction contained 3 bases not matched to a gene. CDR1 DFQATT and CDR2 SNEGSKA come from the germline V gene (reference sequence). The CDR3 covers 11 residues. The sequenced part of the CDR3 DNA is TGCAGTGCGGGCGGGGGTTACGAG. As protein: CSAGGGYE. The full-length CDR3 reads as CSAGGGYEQYF.

Remarks on this clone: One end of the junction fails to match germline, which may point to a read error. The sequenced fragment ends 3 residues before the CDR3 boundary, so the rest is inferred from the germline J gene. This rearrangement joins TRBV7-9 to TRBJ2-7; 9 bases align to TRBD1. The CDR3 length is 13 residues. Per germline, CDR1 SEHNR and CDR2 FQNEAQ (reference sequence). CDR3 sequence: CSSRMTGGYEQYF. The sequenced CDR3 bases are TGTTCCAGCAGAATGACAGGGGGCTACGAG.

Remarks on this clone: The CDR3 end lies 3 residues beyond the end of the read and is filled in from the germline J gene. J is TRBJ2-3 and V is TRBV7-8; 7 nucleotides agree with TRBD2. This CDR3 is 15 amino acids long. In germline, CDR1 is SGHVS, CDR2 FQNEAQ. The V segment lost 7 bases and the J segment 4 bases; nucleotides outside the gene matches: 11. The CDR3 DNA, read in part, is TGTGCCAGCACCCCCGGCCTAGCGGATCCAGATACG. Translating it yields CASTPGLADPDT. The full CDR3 sequence reads CASTPGLADPDTQYF.

This clone was observed at least ten times. The read gets to within 3 residues of the CDR3 end, and the germline J gene fills in the rest. The J gene is TRBJ2-7, the V gene TRBV6-2 or TRBV6-3; 11 bases map to TRBD1. This CDR3 is 14 amino acids long. The V gene end was trimmed by 1 base and the J gene end by 4 bases; junction bases not matched to a gene: 0. Germline V CDR1 and CDR2: MNHEY, SVGEGT. The CDR3 bases that were read are TGTGCCAGCAGTTACTGGGACAGGGGGTACGAG. It is translated as CASSYWDRGYE. The whole CDR3 sequence is CASSYWDRGYEQYF.

The CDR3 region is CASSPSGGPDTQYF. Incomplete CDR3 DNA: TGTGCCAGCAGTCCTAGCGGGGGCCCAGATACG. The rearrangement uses TRBV6-2 or TRBV6-3 and TRBJ2-3; 10 nucleotides line up with TRBD2. The read terminates 3 residues before the CDR3 end, so the remaining end is supplied by the germline J gene. The CDR3 spans 14 residues. Per germline, CDR1 MNHEY and CDR2 SVGEGT. Trimming removed 5 bases from V and 4 bases from J; junction bases left unmatched: 3.

This clone was detected many times. The CDR3 end falls 3 residues outside the read, so it is completed with the germline J gene. The genes are TRBV4-1 and TRBJ1-3; TRBD1 is a possible D gene (5 bases). The CDR3 is made up of 16 amino acids. Deletions cut 0 bases from V and 2 bases from J, with 11 bases between. Germline values: CDR1 MGHRA, CDR2 YSYEKL. The covered CDR3 bases are TGCGCCAGCAGCCAAGATCACGCAGGGACTGGAAACACC. It codes for CASSQDHAGTGNT. The full CDR3 reads CASSQDHAGTGNTIYF.

This clone was counted only a few times. The sequenced fragment ends 3 residues before the CDR3 boundary, so the rest is inferred from the germline J gene. This chain joins TRBV19 and TRBJ1-5; TRBD1 aligns across 8 bases. The V gene end was trimmed by 6 bases and the J gene end by 6 bases; junction bases not matched to a gene: 13. CDR1 and CDR2 from the germline V gene are LNHDA and SQIVND (reference sequence). The CDR3 sequence is 16 residues long. CDR3 bases read: TGTGCCAGTAGCCCCGCCTGGGGGACAGGCTCTCAGCCC. Translated: CASSPAWGTGSQP. The whole CDR3 sequence reads CASSPAWGTGSQPQHF.

Remarks on this clone: The read stops 3 residues short of the end of the CDR3; the missing end is completed from the germline J gene. The chain joins TRBV30 to TRBJ2-7, with TRBD1 matching over 11 bases. Germline-derived CDR1 and CDR2 are GTSNPN and SVGIG (reference sequence). The CDR3 runs to 14 residues. The trim removed 3 bases at V and 2 bases at J, leaving 3 bases unmatched. CDR3 bases read: TGTGCCTGGAGCTGGGGACAGGGGGCCTACGAG. Protein product: CAWSWGQGAYE. The CDR3 in its entirety is CAWSWGQGAYEQYF.